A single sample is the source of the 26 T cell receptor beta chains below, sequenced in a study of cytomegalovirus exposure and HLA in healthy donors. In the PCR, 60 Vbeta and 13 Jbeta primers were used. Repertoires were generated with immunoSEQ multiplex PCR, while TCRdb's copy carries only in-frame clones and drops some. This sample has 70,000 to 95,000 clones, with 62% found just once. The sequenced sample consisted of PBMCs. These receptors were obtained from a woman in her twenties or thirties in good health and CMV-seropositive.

CDR3 in DNA: TGCGCCAGCAGCCAAGATAAGGAACTGGGGGGTGGCTACACCTTC. It codes for CASSQDKELGGGYTF. The chain uses TRBV4-1 and TRBJ1-2, with D possibly matching TRBD1 (5 bases). Germline loops: CDR1 MGHRA, CDR2 YSYEKL. CDR3 length: 15 amino acids. V shed 0 bases and J shed 7 bases, with 15 bases lying between them.

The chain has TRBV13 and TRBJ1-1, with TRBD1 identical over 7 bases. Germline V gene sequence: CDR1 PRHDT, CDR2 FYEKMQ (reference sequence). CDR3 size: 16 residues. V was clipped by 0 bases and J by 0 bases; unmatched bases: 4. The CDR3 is CASSLGLGGLNTEAFF. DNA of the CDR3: TGTGCCAGCAGCTTAGGGCTAGGGGGCCTGAACACTGAAGCTTTCTTT.

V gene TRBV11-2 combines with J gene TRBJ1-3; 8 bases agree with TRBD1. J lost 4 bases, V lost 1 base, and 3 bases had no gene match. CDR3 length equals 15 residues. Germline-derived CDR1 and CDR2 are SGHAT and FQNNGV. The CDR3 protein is CASSLGDRSGNTIYF. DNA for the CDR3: TGTGCCAGCAGCTTAGGGGACAGGTCGGGAAACACCATATATTTT.

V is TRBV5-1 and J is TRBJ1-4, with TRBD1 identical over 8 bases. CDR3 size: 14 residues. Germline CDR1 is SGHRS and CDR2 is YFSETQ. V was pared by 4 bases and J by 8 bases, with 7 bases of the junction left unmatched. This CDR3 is CASSANGQGEKLFF. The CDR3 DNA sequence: TGCGCCAGCAGCGCCAACGGACAGGGAGAAAAACTGTTTTTT.

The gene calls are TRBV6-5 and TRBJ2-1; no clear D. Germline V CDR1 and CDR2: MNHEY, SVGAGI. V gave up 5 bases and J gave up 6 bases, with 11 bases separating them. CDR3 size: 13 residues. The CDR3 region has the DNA TGTGCCAGCAGTACTCAGGATTTCAATGAGCAGTTCTTC. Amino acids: CASSTQDFNEQFF.

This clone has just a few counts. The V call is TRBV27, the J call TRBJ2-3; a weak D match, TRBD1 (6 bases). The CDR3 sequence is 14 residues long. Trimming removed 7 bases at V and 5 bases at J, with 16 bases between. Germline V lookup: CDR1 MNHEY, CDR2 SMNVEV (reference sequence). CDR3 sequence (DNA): TGTGCCAGCATACCTCTGGGGGCGCAAGATACGCAGTATTTT. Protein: CASIPLGAQDTQYF.

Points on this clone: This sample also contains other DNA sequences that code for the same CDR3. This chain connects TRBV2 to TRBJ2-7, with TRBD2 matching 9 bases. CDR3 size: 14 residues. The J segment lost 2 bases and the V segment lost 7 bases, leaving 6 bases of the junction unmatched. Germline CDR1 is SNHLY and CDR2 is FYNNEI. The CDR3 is CASKPGLAAYEQYF. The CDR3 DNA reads TGTGCCAGCAAACCGGGACTAGCAGCCTACGAGCAGTACTTC.

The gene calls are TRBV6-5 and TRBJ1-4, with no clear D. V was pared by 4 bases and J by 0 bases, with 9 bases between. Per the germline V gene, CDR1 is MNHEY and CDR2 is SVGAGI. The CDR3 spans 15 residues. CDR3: CASSSTGATNEKLFF. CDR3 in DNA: TGTGCCAGCAGTTCCACCGGGGCAACTAATGAAAAACTGTTTTTT.

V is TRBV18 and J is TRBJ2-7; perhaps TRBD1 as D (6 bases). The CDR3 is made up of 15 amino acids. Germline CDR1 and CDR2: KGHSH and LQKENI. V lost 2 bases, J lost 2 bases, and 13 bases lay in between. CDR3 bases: TGTGCCAGCTCACCATGGGACAATGCCGCCTACGAGCAGTACTTC. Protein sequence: CASSPWDNAAYEQYF.

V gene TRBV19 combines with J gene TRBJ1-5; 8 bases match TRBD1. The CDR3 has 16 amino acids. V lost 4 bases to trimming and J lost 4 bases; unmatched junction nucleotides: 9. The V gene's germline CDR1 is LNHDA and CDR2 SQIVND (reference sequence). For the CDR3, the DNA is TGTGCCAGTAGTAAGGACAGGGCTCGGGGAAATCAGCCCCAGCATTTT. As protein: CASSKDRARGNQPQHF.

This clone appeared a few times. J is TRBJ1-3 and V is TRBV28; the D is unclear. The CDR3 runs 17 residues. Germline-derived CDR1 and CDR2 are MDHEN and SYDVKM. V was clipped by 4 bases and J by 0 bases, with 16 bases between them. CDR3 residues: CASSSHMGSSSGNTIYF. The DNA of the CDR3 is TGTGCCAGCAGTTCCCACATGGGTTCTAGCTCTGGAAACACCATATATTTT. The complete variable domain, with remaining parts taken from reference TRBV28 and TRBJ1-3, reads DVKVTQSSRYLVKRTGEKVFLECVQDMDHENMFWYRQDPGLGLRLIYFSYDVKMKEKGDIPEGYSVSREKKERFSLILESASTNQTSMYLCASSSHMGSSSGNTIYFGEGSWLTVV.

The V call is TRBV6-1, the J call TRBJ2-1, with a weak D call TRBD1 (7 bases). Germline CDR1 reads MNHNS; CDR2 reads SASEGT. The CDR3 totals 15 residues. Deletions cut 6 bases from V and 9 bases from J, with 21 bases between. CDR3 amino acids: CASRRDRAGSGEQFF. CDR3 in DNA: TGTGCCAGCAGGAGAGACAGGGCGGGAAGCGGTGAGCAGTTCTTC.

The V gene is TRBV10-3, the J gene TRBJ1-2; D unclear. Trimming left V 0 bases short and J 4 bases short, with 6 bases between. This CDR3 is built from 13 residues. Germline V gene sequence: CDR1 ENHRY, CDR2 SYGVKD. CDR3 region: CAISESSGYGYTF. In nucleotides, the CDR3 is TGTGCCATCAGTGAGTCGTCAGGCTATGGCTACACCTTC.

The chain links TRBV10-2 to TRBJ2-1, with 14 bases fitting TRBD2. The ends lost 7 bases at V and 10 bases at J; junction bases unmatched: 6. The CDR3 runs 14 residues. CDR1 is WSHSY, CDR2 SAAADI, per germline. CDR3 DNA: TGCGCCAGCAAAGGACTAGCGGGGGGTGAGGAGCAGTTCTTC. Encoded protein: CASKGLAGGEEQFF.

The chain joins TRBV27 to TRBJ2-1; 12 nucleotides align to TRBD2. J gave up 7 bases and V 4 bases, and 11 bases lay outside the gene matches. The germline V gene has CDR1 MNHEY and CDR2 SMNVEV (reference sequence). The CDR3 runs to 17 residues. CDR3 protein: CASSSRLAGVGGNEQFF. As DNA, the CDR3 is TGTGCCAGCAGTTCCCGACTAGCGGGGGTCGGCGGGAATGAGCAGTTCTTC.

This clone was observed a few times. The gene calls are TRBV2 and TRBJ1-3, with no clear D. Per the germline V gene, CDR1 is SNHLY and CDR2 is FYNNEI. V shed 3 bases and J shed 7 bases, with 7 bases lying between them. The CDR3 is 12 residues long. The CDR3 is CASSEARNTIYF. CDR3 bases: TGTGCCAGCAGTGAGGCGCGGAACACCATATATTTT.

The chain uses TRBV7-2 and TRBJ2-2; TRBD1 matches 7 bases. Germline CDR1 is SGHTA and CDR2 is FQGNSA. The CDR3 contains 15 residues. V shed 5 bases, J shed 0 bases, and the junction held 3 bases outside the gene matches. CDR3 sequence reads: CASSQDRTNTGELFF. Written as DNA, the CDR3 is TGTGCCAGCAGCCAGGACAGGACGAACACCGGGGAGCTGTTTTTT.

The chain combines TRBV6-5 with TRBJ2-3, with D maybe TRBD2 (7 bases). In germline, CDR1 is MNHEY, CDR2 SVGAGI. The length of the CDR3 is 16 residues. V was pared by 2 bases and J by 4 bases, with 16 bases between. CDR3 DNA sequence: TGTGCCAGCAGTTACGGGGGGGCGGTCTGGGCAGATACGCAGTATTTT. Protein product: CASSYGGAVWADTQYF.

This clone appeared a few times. Written as DNA, the CDR3 is TGTGCCAGCAGCCGGGGGGGCTCGAACACTGAAGCTTTCTTT. Translating it yields CASSRGGSNTEAFF. The V gene is TRBV7-3, the J gene TRBJ1-1; D is possibly TRBD1 (6 bases). Germline CDR1 is SGHTA and CDR2 is FQGTGA. V was pared by 5 bases and J by 1 base, with 11 bases between. CDR3 length equals 14 residues.

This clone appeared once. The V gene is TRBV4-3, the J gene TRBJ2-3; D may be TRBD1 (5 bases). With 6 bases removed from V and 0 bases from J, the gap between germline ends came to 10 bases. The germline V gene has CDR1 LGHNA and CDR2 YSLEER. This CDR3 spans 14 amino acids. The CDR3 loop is CASSSGHSTDTQYF. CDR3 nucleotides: TGCGCCAGCAGTTCAGGGCACAGCACAGATACGCAGTATTTT.

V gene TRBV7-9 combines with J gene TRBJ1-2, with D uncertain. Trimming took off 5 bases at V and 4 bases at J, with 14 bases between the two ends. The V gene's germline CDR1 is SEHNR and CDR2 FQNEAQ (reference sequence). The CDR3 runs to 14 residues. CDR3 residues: CASSTIQRGYGYTF. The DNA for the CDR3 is TGTGCCAGCAGCACAATACAACGAGGCTATGGCTACACCTTC.

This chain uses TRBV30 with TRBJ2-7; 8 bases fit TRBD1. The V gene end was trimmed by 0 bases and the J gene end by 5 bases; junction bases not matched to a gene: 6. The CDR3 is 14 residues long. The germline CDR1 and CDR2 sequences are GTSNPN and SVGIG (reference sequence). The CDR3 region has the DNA TGTGCCTGGAGTGTAGGGCAGGGGGCCGACGAGCAGTACTTC. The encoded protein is CAWSVGQGADEQYF.

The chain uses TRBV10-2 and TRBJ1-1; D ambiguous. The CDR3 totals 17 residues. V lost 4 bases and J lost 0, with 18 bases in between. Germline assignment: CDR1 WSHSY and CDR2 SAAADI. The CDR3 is CASSVQSTRDLNTEAFF. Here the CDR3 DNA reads TGCGCCAGCAGTGTACAGTCAACCCGAGATTTGAACACTGAAGCTTTCTTT.

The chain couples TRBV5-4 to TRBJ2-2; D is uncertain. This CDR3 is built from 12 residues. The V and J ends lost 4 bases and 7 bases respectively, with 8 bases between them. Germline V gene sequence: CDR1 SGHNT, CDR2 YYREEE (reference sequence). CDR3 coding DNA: TGTGCCAGCAGCCCGGGTGGCGGGGAGCTGTTTTTT. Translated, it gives CASSPGGGELFF.

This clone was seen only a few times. CDR3 residues: CASSLGSPEFGYTF. The CDR3 DNA reads TGCGCCAGCAGCTTGGGCAGTCCCGAATTTGGCTACACCTTC. The chain couples TRBV5-1 to TRBJ1-2; D gene ambiguous. V was clipped by 0 bases and J by 7 bases, with 13 bases between them. The CDR3 has 14 amino acids. Germline CDR1 SGHRS, CDR2 YFSETQ.

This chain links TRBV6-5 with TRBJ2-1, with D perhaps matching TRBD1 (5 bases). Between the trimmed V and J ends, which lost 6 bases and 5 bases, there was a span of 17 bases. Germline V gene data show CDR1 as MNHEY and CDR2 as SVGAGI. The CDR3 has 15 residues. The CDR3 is CASSTSGLVHNEQFF. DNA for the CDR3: TGTGCCAGCAGCACCTCAGGGTTGGTCCACAATGAGCAGTTCTTC.